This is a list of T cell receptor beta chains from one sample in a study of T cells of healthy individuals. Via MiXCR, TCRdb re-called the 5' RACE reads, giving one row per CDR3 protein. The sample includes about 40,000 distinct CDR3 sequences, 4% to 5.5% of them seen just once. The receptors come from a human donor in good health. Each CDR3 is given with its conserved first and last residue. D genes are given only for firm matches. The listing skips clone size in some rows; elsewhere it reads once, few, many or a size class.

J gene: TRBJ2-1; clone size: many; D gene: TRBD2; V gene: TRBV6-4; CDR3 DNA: TGTGCCAGCAGTCGGGTGGCGGGAGAAGCGGGTGAGCAGTTCTTC; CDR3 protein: CASSRVAGEAGEQFF
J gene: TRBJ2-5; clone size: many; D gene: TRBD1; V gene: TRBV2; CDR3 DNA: TGTGCCAGCAGTTTAGACAGGGGAAGAGAGGAGACCCAGTACTTC; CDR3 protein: CASSLDRGREETQYF
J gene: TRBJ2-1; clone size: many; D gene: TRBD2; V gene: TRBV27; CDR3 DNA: TGTGCCAGCAGACGAAGCGGGGGGCTCAGCAATGAGCAGTTCTTC; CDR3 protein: CASRRSGGLSNEQFF
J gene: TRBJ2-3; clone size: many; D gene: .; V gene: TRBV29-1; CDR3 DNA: TGCAGCGTTGAAGATCCCCAAGATACGCAGTATTTT; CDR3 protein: CSVEDPQDTQYF
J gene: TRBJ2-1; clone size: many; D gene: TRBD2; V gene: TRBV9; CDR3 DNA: TGTGCCAGCAGCGCCCGGACTAGCGGGAGCCCCTCCTACAATGAGCAGTTCTTC; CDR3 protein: CASSARTSGSPSYNEQFF
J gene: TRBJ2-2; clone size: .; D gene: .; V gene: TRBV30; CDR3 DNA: TGTGCCTGGAGTTGGATGGGGGGGGCCGCCGGGGAGCTGTTTTTT; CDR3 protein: CAWSWMGGAAGELFF
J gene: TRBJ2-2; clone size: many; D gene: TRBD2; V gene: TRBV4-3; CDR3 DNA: TGCGCCAGCAGCCAACAACTAGCGGGAGCAATCGGGGAGCTGTTTTTT; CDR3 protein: CASSQQLAGAIGELFF
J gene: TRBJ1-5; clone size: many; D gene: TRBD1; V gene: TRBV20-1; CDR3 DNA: TGCAGTGCTATTGAGAGGGGGAGGGGGCGCAGGGATCAGCCCCAGCATTTT; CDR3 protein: CSAIERGRGRRDQPQHF
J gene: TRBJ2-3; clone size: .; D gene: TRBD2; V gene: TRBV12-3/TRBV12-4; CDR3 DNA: TGTGCCAGCAGTTTCTACCCGAGACAACTAGCGGGAGGTCGGGCAGATACGCAGTATTTT; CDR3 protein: CASSFYPRQLAGGRADTQYF
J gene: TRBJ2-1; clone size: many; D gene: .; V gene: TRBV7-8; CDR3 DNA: TGTGCCAGCACGCAAAGGCGCGCCAACAATGAGCAGTTCTTC; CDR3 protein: CASTQRRANNEQFF
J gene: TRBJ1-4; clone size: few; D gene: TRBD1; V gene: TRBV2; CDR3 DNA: TGTGCCAGCAGAGACGGACAGGGGCCTAATGAAAAACTGTTTTTT; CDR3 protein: CASRDGQGPNEKLFF
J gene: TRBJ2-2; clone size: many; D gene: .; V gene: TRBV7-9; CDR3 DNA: TGTGCCAGCAGCCTAGCCGGGGAGCTGTTTTTT; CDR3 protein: CASSLAGELFF
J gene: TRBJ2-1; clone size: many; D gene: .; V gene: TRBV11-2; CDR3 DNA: TGTGCCAGCAGCTTAGATAGACCAGGGGTTGGCTTCTACAATGAGCAGTTCTTC; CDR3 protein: CASSLDRPGVGFYNEQFF
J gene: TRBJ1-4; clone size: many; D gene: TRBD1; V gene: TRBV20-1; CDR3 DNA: TGCAGTGCTAGAGGGACTGGGACAGTAAATGAAAAACTGTTTTTT; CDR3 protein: CSARGTGTVNEKLFF
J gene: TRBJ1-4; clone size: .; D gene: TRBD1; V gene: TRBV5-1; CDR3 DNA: TGCGCCAGCAGCCGGACAGGTGATAATGAAAAACTGTTTTTT; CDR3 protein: CASSRTGDNEKLFF
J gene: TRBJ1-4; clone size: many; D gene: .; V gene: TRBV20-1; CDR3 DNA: TGCAGTGCTAGAGATTCGGGGGGCATGAATGAAAAACTGTTTTTT; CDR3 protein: CSARDSGGMNEKLFF
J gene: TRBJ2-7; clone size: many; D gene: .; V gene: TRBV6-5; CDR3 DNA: TGTGCCAGCAGTTACATCGGGACGCAGTCCTACGAGCAGTACTTC; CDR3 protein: CASSYIGTQSYEQYF
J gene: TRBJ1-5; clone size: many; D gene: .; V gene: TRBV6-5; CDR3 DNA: TGTGCCAGCAGTAAGAGGAGGGATCAGCCCCAGCATTTT; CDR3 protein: CASSKRRDQPQHF
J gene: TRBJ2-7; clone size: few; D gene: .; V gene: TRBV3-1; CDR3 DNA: TGTGCCAGCAGCCAAGTCTCCATGACAGCTTACGAGCAGTACTTC; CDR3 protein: CASSQVSMTAYEQYF
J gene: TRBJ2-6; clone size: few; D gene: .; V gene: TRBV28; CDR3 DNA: TGTGCCAGCACGCATGAAGGGTCTGGGGCCAACGTCCTGACTTTC; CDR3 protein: CASTHEGSGANVLTF
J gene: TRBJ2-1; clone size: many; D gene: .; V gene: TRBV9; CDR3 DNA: TGTGCCAGCTCCGCCATGAGCTCCTACAATGAGCAGTTCTTC; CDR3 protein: CASSAMSSYNEQFF
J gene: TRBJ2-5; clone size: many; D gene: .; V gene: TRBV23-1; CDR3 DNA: TGCGCCCCCCAGGCGTGGCCAGCACGAGGGAATACTAAAGAGACCCAGTACTTC; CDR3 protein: CAPQAWPARGNTKETQYF